This T cell receptor (beta chain) was observed in a study of a mutant IDH1 vaccine in newly diagnosed glioma. Study-level background: All eight of the vaccinations patients received fell in weeks 1, 3, 5, 7, 11, 15, 19 and 23. Vaccine dosing followed radiotherapy by 4-6 weeks, or accompanied temozolomide cycles. Earlier therapy was either radiotherapy, temozolomide, or both, and most got both. The study's findings and limits: Vaccination elicited immune responses in roughly 92% of patients.

Time point defined: week 5, during vaccination. Vaccination comprised doses that each held 300 ug of mutant IDH1 20-mer peptide, plus topical imiquimod. Assay: immunoSEQ multiplex PCR; the TCRdb copy retains only in-frame clones and omits some. The table lists tens of thousands of clones, roughly nine tenths of them singletons. Of note for this clone: Its antigen is undetermined.

V was shortened by 0 bases and J by 6 bases, with 8 bases between the two germline ends. Germline loops: CDR1 MNHNS, CDR2 SASEGT. The CDR3 extends over 13 amino acids. The input for sequencing was PBMCs, taken from a glioma patient whose treatment included an IDH1 peptide vaccine. J is TRBJ1-2 and V is TRBV6-1; no clear D gene. The clonotype originates from a man in his forties or fifties with glioma. CDR3 sequence: CASSEALGDGYTF. CDR3 DNA: TGTGCCAGCAGTGAAGCGCTTGGGGATGGCTACACCTTC.